A selection of T cell receptor beta chains follows, all from one sample in a study of T cell responses to AZD1222 COVID-19 vaccine. The data were produced by immunoSEQ multiplex PCR, yet TCRdb's version contains in-frame clones alone and is incomplete. The data hold around 130,000 clones, with roughly nine tenths observed a single time. Sample: peripheral blood, taken on day 0 of AZD1222 vaccination. The source is an adult in good health. Both conserved end residues are part of each CDR3. A D gene is named only where the DNA matches it firmly. The listing skips clone size in some rows; elsewhere it reads once, few, many or a size class.

v_call	d_call	j_call	clone_size	cdr3_nt	cdr3_aa
TRBV7-3	.	TRBJ1-3	.	TGTGCCAGCAGCCCGGGCGGAAACACCATATATTTT	CASSPGGNTIYF
TRBV19	.	TRBJ1-1	.	TGTGCCAGTTCTTCGACAGGTTCCCTCTTAGCTTTCTTT	CASSSTGSLLAFF
TRBV7-2	.	TRBJ1-1	.	TGTGCCAGCAGCACCTACCAACCGGGGCTGGGGACTGAAGCTTTCTTT	CASSTYQPGLGTEAFF
TRBV6-2/TRBV6-3	.	TRBJ2-7	once	TGTGCCAGCAGTTACCAGCCCTACGTGCAGTACTTC	CASSYQPYVQYF
TRBV2	.	TRBJ1-6	.	TGTGCCAGCAGGAGCTCCTATAATTCACCCCTCCACTTT	CASRSSYNSPLHF
TRBV30	.	TRBJ2-3	once	TGTGCCTGGAGTGCCCCGGATACGCAGTATTTT	CAWSAPDTQYF
TRBV4-1	TRBD2	TRBJ2-5	.	TGCGCCAGCAGCCCCTTAGGTCTAGCGGGGGGCCTCCAAGAGACCCAGTACTTC	CASSPLGLAGGLQETQYF
TRBV9	TRBD2	TRBJ2-3	.	TGTGCCAGCAGCCGGACTAGCGGAAACACAGATACGCAGTATTTT	CASSRTSGNTDTQYF
TRBV29-1	.	TRBJ1-6	.	TGCAGCGTTCTCTATTGGAGCCGTTTT	CSVLYWSRF
TRBV14	.	TRBJ2-5	.	TGTGCCAGCAGCCAAGTTCCGTGGCTTCAAGAGACCCAGTACTTC	CASSQVPWLQETQYF
TRBV14	.	TRBJ1-2	.	TGTGCCAGCAGCCAAGATTTCCGGGAGTACAACTATGGCTACACCTTC	CASSQDFREYNYGYTF
TRBV19	.	TRBJ1-1	.	TGTGCCAGTGGGAACACTCTGAACACTGAAGCTTTCTTT	CASGNTLNTEAFF
TRBV30	.	TRBJ2-7	.	TGTGCCTCACGGACGGGGCCTTACGAGCAGTACTTC	CASRTGPYEQYF
TRBV10-3	.	TRBJ2-1	.	TGTGCCATCAGTGAGTCGACAGGAATAGCTTACAATGAGCAGTTCTTC	CAISESTGIAYNEQFF
TRBV3-1/TRBV3-2	TRBD1	TRBJ1-6	.	TGTGCCAGCAGCGGACAGGGAGGCAATTCACCCCTCCACTTT	CASSGQGGNSPLHF
TRBV4-1	.	TRBJ2-3	few	TGCGCCAGCAGCCAAGAGGCTAGTCAAAGACTACTTACCACAGATACGCAGTATTTT	CASSQEASQRLLTTDTQYF
TRBV5-6	TRBD1	TRBJ2-7	.	TGTGCCAGCAGCTTGGGACAGGGCCCCTACGAGCAGTACTTC	CASSLGQGPYEQYF
TRBV9	.	TRBJ2-7	few	TGTGCCAGCCTAGGGCCCCCTGGGTACGAGCAGTACTTC	CASLGPPGYEQYF
TRBV7-9	.	TRBJ1-2	once	TGTGCCAGCGGTCCAGGGAAAGCTAACTATGGCTACACCTTC	CASGPGKANYGYTF
TRBV3-1/TRBV3-2	.	TRBJ1-3	.	TGTGCCAGCAGCCCGGTCGTGGGCGACGCTGGAAACACCATATATTTT	CASSPVVGDAGNTIYF
TRBV30	TRBD1	TRBJ1-3	.	TGTGCCTGGAGTGTATTGGACAGGGACCCCCCCTCTGGAAACACCATATATTTT	CAWSVLDRDPPSGNTIYF
TRBV5-1	.	TRBJ1-5	.	TGCGCCAGCAGCCAAACAGGTAATCCTTGGCAGCCCCAGCATTTT	CASSQTGNPWQPQHF
TRBV3-1/TRBV3-2	.	TRBJ2-5	.	TGTGCCAGCAGCCACGGGCCCTGGGCCCAGTACTTC	CASSHGPWAQYF
TRBV7-8	.	TRBJ2-1	.	TGTGCCAGCAGCTTAGTGAGGACCAATGAGCAGTTCTTC	CASSLVRTNEQFF
TRBV19	.	TRBJ1-1	.	TGTGCCAGTAGCCTGGGAACAGATAGATACGGGAAGTACACTGAAGCTTTCTTT	CASSLGTDRYGKYTEAFF
TRBV2	TRBD2	TRBJ2-7	.	TGTGCCAGCAGCCCCGGGGGGGCTAGGGTCGAGCAGTACTTC	CASSPGGARVEQYF
TRBV21-1	.	TRBJ1-1	.	TGTGCCAGCAGCACGTCGGGACACACAAACACTGAAGCTTTCTTT	CASSTSGHTNTEAFF
TRBV1	.	TRBJ2-3	.	TGCACCAGCAGCCAAAGACCCGGCGGAGATACGCAGTATTTT	CTSSQRPGGDTQYF